This T cell receptor beta chain was sequenced in a study of cytomegalovirus exposure and HLA in healthy donors. Overall study results and limits: Roughly even sequencing depth across donors was the assumption behind the presence/absence analyses. As was reported, the classifier diagnosed cytomegalovirus status with high specificity and sensitivity.

In this sample, this clone turned up once. Its antigen is still unknown. Other DNA sequences in this sample translate to the same CDR3. The CDR3 spans 18 residues. V gave up 5 bases and J gave up 4 bases; unmatched junction bases: 15. Germline CDR1 is PRHDT and CDR2 is FYEKMQ (reference sequence). PCR employed 60 Vbeta and 13 Jbeta primers. Libraries were prepared by immunoSEQ multiplex PCR; TCRdb keeps only in-frame clonotypes and omits some of them. This table holds some 130,000 clones, approximately 87% found once. At collection, donors were nominally healthy, but unrecorded immune exposures were probable.

Specimen: PBMCs. The chain has TRBV13 and TRBJ2-1; 9 bases agree with TRBD2. The sequence was obtained from a woman aged 25 to 39 in good health and CMV-seronegative. In DNA form, the CDR3 reads TGTGCCAGCAGCGACCGACTAGCGGTAACCAGCTCTTACAATGAGCAGTTCTTC. Amino acid sequence: CASSDRLAVTSSYNEQFF.